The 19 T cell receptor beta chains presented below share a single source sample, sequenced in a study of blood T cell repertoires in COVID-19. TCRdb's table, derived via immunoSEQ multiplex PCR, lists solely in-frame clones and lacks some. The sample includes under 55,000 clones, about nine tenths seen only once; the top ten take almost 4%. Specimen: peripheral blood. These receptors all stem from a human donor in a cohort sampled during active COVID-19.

The CDR3 loop is CASSWGTERNTEAFF. For the CDR3, the DNA is TGTGCCAGCAGCTGGGGCACCGAGAGGAACACTGAAGCTTTCTTT. This chain links TRBV28 with TRBJ1-1, with D perhaps matching TRBD1 (5 bases). CDR1 is MDHEN and CDR2 is SYDVKM in the germline V gene. V lost 6 bases and J lost 1, with 15 bases in between. CDR3 length equals 15 residues. Drawing the rest from reference TRBV28 and TRBJ1-1, the complete variable domain is DVKVTQSSRYLVKRTGEKVFLECVQDMDHENMFWYRQDPGLGLRLIYFSYDVKMKEKGDIPEGYSVSREKKERFSLILESASTNQTSMYLCASSWGTERNTEAFFGQGTRLTVV.

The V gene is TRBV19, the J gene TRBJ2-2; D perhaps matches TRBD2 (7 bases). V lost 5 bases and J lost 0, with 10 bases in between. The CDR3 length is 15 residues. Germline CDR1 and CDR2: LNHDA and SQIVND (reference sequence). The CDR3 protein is CASSRGGANTGELFF. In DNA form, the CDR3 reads TGTGCCAGTAGTCGAGGGGGGGCGAACACCGGGGAGCTGTTTTTT.

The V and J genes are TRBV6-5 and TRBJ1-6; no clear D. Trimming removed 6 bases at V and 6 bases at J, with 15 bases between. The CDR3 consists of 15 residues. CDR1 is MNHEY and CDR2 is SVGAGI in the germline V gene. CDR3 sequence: CASSSTDSLNSPLHF. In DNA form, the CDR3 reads TGTGCCAGCAGCTCGACGGACTCCCTTAATTCACCCCTCCACTTT.

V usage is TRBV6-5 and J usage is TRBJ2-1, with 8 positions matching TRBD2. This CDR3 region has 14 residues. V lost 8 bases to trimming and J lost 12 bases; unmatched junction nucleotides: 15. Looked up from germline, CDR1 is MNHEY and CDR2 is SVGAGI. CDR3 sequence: CASAGLAPVTRQFF. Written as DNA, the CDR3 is TGTGCCAGCGCAGGACTAGCCCCTGTTACGAGGCAGTTCTTC.

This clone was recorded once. The CDR3 region is CASSPRGGSTDTQYF. CDR3 DNA: TGTGCCAGCAGTCCGCGCGGGGGTAGCACAGATACGCAGTATTTT. The chain couples TRBV6-5 to TRBJ2-3; TRBD2 matches 7 bases. Germline-derived CDR1 and CDR2 are MNHEY and SVGAGI. CDR3 size: 15 residues. Unmatched junction bases numbered 5, after V lost 5 bases and J lost 0 bases.

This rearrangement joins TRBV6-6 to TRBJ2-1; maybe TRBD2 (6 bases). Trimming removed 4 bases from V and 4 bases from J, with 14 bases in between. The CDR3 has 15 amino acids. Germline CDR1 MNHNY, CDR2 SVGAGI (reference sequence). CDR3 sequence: CASSLVSGGYNEQFF. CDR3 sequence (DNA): TGTGCCAGCAGTTTGGTTAGCGGCGGATACAATGAGCAGTTCTTC.

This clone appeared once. As DNA, the CDR3 is TGTGCCAGCAGTCCCGGAGAGAAAGATGGCTACACCTTC. Translated: CASSPGEKDGYTF. V usage is TRBV12-3 or TRBV12-4 and J usage is TRBJ1-2, with unresolved D. Trimming left V 5 bases short and J 6 bases short, with 13 bases between. The CDR3 runs to 13 residues.

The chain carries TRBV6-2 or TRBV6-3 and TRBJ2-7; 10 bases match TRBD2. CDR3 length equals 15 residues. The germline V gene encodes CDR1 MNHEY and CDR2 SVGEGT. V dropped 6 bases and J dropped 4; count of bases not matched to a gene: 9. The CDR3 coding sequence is TGTGCCAGCAGCCCCAGACTAGCGGGCATGTACGAGCAGTACGTC. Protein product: CASSPRLAGMYEQYV.

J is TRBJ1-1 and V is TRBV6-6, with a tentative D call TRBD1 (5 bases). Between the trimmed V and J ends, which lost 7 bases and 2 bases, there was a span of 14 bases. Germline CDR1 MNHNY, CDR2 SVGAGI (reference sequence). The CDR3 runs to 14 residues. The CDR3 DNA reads TGTGCCAGCATCAGATCGGGGGGAAACACTGAAGCTTTCTTT. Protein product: CASIRSGGNTEAFF.

The CDR3 DNA follows: TGTGCCAGCGAGGGGGCGGGCAATCAGCCCCAGCATTTT. Translating it yields CASEGAGNQPQHF. The gene calls are TRBV6-5 and TRBJ1-5, with 7 bases identical to TRBD1. The length of the CDR3 is 13 residues. Germline CDR1 is MNHEY and CDR2 is SVGAGI. Trimming at V came to 8 bases and at J to 2 bases, leaving 3 bases not matched to a gene.

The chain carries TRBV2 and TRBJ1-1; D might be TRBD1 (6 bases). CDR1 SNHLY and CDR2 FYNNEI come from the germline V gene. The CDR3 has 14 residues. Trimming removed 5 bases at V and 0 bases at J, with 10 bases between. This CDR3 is CASSMTGLNTEAFF. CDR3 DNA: TGTGCCAGCAGTATGACAGGATTGAACACTGAAGCTTTCTTT.

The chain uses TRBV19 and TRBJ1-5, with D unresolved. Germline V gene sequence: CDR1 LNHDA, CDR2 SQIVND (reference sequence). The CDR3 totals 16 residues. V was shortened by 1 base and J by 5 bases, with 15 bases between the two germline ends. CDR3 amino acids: CASSIVKTGRYQPQHF. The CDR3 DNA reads TGTGCCAGTAGTATAGTTAAGACGGGTCGGTATCAGCCCCAGCATTTT.

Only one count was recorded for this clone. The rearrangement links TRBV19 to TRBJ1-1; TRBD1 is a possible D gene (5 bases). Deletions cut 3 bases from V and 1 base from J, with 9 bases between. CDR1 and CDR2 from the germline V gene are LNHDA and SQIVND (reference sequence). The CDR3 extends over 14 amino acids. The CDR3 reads CASSMGRENTEAFF. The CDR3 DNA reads TGTGCCAGTAGTATGGGCAGGGAGAACACTGAAGCTTTCTTT.

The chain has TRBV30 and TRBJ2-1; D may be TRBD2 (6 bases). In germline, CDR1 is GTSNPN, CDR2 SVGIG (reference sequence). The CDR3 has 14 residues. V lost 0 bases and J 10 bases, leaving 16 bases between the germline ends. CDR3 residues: CAWSVVGTLREQFF. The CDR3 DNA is TGTGCCTGGAGTGTAGTAGGGACTCTAAGAGAGCAGTTCTTC.

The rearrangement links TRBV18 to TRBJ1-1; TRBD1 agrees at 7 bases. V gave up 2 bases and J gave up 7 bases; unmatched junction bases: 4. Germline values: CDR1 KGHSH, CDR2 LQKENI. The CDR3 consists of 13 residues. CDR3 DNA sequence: TGTGCCAGCTCACCAATAGGGGGCCATGAAGCTTTCTTT. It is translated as CASSPIGGHEAFF.

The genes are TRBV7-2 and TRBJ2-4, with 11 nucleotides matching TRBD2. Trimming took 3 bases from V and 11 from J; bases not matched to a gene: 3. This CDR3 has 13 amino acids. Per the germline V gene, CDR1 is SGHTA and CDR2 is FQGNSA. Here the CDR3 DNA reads TGTGCCAGCAGCTTTGCTAGCGGGGGGCTTCAGTACTTC. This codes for CASSFASGGLQYF.

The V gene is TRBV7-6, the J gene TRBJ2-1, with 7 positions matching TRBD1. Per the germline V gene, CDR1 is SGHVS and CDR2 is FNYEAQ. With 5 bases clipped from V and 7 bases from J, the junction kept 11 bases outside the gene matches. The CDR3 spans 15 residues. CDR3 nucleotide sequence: TGTGCCAGCAGCCCGAACAGGGGATCCTTGAATGAGCAGTTCTTC. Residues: CASSPNRGSLNEQFF. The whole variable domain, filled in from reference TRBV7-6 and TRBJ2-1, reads GAGVSQSPRYKVTKRGQDVALRCDPISGHVSLYWYRQALGQGPEFLTYFNYEAQQDKSGLPNDRFSAERPEGSISTLTIQRTEQRDSAMYRCASSPNRGSLNEQFFGPGTRLTVL.

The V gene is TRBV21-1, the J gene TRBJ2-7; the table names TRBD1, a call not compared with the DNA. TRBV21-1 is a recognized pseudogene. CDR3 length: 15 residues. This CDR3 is CASRPSVRDSYEQYF. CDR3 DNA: TGTGCCAGCAGACCCAGCGTCAGGGACTCCTACGAGCAGTACTTC.

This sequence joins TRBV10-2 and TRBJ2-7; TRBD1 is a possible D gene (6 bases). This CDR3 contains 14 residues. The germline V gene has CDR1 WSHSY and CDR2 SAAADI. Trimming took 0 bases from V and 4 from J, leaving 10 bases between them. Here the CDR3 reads CASSESDRLYEQYF. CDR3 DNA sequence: TGCGCCAGCAGTGAGTCGGACAGATTATACGAGCAGTACTTC.